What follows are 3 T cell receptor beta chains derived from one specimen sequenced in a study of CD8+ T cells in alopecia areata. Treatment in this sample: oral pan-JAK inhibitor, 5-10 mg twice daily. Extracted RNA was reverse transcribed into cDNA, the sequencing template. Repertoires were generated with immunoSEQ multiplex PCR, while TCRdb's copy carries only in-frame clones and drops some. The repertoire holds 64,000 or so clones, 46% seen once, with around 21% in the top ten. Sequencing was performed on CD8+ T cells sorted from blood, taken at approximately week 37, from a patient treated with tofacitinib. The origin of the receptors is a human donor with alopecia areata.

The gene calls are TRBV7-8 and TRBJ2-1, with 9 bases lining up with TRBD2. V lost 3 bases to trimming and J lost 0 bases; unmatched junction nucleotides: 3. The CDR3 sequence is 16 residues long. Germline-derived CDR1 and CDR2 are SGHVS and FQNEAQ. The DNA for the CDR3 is TGTGCCAGCAGCTTCCTAGCGGGACCCTCCTACAATGAGCAGTTCTTC. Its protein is CASSFLAGPSYNEQFF. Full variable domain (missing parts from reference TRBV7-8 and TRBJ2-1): GAGVSQSPRYKVAKRGQDVALRCDPISGHVSLFWYQQALGQGPEFLTYFQNEAQLDKSGLPSDRFFAERPEGSVSTLKIQRTQQEDSAVYLCASSFLAGPSYNEQFFGPGTRLTVL.

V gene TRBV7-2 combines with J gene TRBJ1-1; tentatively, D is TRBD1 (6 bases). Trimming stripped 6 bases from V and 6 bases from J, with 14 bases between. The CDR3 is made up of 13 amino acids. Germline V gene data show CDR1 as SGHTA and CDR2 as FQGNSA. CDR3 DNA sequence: TGTGCCAGCAGGCTGGGGGGGCAGGCTGAAGCTTTCTTT. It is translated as CASRLGGQAEAFF.

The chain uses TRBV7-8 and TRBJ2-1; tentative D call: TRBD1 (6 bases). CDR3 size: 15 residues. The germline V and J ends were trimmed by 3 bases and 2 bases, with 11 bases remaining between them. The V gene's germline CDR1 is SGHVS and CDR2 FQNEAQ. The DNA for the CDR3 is TGTGCCAGCAGCTTCAGGGGTGACGCCTACAATGAGCAGTTCTTC. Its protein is CASSFRGDAYNEQFF.